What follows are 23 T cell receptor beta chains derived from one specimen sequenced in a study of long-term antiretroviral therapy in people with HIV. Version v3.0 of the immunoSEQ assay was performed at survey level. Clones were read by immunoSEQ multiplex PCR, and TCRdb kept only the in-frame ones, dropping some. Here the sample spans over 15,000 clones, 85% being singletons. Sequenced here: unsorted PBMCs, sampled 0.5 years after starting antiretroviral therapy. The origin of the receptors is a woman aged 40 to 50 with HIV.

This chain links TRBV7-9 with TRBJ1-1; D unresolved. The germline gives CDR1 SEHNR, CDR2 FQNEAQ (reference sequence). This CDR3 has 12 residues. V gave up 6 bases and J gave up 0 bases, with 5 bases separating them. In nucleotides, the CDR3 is TGTGCCAGCAGTCTCATGAACACTGAAGCTTTCTTT. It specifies CASSLMNTEAFF.

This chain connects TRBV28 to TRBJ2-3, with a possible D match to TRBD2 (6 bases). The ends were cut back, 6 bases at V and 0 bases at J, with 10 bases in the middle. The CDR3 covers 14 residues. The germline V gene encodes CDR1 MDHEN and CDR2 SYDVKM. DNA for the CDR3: TGTGCCAGCAGCCTTAGCGGCAGCACAGATACGCAGTATTTT. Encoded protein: CASSLSGSTDTQYF.

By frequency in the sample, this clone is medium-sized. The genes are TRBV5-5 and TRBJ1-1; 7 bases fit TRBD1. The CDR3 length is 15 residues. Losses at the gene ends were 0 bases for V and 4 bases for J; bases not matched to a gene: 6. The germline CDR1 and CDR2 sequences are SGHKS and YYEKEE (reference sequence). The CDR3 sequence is CASSLGPTGITEAFF. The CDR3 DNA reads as TGTGCCAGCAGCTTGGGGCCGACAGGGATCACTGAAGCTTTCTTT.

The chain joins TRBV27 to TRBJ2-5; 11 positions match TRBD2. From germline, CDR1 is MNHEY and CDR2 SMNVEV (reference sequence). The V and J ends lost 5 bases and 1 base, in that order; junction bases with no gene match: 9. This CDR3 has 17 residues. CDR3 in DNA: TGTGCCAGCAGTCCTCGGACTAGCGGGTGGGGCCAAGAGACCCAGTACTTC. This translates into CASSPRTSGWGQETQYF.

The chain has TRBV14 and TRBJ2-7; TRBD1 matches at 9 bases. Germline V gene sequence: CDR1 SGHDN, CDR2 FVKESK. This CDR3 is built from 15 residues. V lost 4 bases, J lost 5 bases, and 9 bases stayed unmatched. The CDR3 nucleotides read TGTGCCAGCAGCCCCCGACAGGGGGTGGGCGACGAGCAGTACTTC. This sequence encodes CASSPRQGVGDEQYF.

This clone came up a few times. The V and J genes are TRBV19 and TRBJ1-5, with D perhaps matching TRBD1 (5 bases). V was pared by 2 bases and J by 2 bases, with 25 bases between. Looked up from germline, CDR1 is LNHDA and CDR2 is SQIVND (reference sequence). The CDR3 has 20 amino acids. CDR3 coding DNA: TGTGCCAGTAGTATACAGTCAGGGCGCAAAAGTGGGCGAGGCAATCAGCCCCAGCATTTT. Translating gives CASSIQSGRKSGRGNQPQHF.

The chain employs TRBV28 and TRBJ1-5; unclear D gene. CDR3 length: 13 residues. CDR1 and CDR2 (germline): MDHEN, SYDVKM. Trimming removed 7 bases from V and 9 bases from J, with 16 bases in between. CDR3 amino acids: CASTPPGRGPQHF. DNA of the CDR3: TGTGCCAGCACCCCCCCGGGCCGCGGGCCCCAGCATTTT.

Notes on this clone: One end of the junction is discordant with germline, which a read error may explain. This CDR3 is CAGRGRQTYEQYF. The CDR3 DNA reads as TGTGCCGGCAGGGGGAGGCAGACCTACGAGCAGTACTTC. This chain links TRBV6-1 with TRBJ2-7; a possible D gene is TRBD1 (7 bases). This CDR3 has 13 residues. Per the germline V gene, CDR1 is MNHNS and CDR2 is SASEGT.

DNA of the CDR3: TGTGCCAGCAGTCATTGGACTCGCTCAGATACGCAGTATTTT. Encoded protein: CASSHWTRSDTQYF. This sequence joins TRBV28 and TRBJ2-3; tentative D call: TRBD2 (5 bases). CDR1 and CDR2 from the germline V gene are MDHEN and SYDVKM. V dropped 5 bases and J dropped 4 bases, with 13 bases sitting between them. CDR3 length: 14 residues. The complete variable domain, with remaining parts taken from reference TRBV28 and TRBJ2-3, reads DVKVTQSSRYLVKRTGEKVFLECVQDMDHENMFWYRQDPGLGLRLIYFSYDVKMKEKGDIPEGYSVSREKKERFSLILESASTNQTSMYLCASSHWTRSDTQYFGPGTRLTVL.

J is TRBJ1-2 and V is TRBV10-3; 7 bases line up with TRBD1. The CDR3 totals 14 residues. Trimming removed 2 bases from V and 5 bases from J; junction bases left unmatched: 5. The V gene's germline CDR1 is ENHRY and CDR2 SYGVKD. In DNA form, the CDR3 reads TGTGCCATCAGTGAGGGGGACAGAAAATATGGCTACACCTTC. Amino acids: CAISEGDRKYGYTF.

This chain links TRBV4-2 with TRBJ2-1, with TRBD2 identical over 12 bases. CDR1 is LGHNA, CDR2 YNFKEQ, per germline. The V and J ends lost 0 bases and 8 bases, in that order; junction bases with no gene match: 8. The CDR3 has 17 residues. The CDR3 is CASSQDHRTSGIHEQFF. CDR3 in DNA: TGTGCCAGCAGCCAAGATCACAGGACTAGCGGGATCCATGAGCAGTTCTTC.

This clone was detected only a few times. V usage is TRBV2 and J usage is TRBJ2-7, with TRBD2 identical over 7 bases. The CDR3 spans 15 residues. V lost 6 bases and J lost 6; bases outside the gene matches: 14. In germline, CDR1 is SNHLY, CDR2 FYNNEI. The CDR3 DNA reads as TGTGCCAGCAGCGGGGGGAGGGTTGCGCCGGGCGAGCAGTACTTC. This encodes CASSGGRVAPGEQYF. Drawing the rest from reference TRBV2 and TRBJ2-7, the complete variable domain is EPEVTQTPSHQVTQMGQEVILRCVPISNHLYFYWYRQILGQKVEFLVSFYNNEISEKSEIFDDQFSVERPDGSNFTLKIRSTKLEDSAMYFCASSGGRVAPGEQYFGPGTRLTVT.

CDR3 loop: CASSLDSGRDYEQYF. The CDR3 DNA is TGCGCCAGCAGCCTAGATAGCGGGAGGGACTACGAGCAGTACTTC. The chain employs TRBV4-1 and TRBJ2-7; 11 bases agree with TRBD2. Trimming at V came to 4 bases and at J to 3 bases, leaving 5 bases not matched to a gene. CDR1 and CDR2 from the germline V gene are MGHRA and YSYEKL. This CDR3 has 15 amino acids.

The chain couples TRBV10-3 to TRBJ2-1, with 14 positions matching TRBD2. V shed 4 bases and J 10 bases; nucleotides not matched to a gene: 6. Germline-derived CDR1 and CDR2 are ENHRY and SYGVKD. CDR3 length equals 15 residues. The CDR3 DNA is TGTGCCATCAGTGGACTAGCGGGAGGGCCTATGGAGCAGTTCTTC. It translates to CAISGLAGGPMEQFF.

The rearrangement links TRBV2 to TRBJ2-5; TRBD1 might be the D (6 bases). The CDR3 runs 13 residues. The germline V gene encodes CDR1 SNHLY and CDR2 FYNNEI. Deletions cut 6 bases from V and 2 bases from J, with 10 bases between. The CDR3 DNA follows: TGTGCCAGCAGCTTGGACAGTCAAGAGACCCAGTACTTC. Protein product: CASSLDSQETQYF.

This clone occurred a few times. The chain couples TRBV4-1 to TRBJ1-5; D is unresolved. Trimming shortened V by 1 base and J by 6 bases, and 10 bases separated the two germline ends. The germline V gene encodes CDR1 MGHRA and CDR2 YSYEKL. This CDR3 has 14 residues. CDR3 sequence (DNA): TGCGCCAGCAGCCAAGGCCTGGCGGGTCAGCCCCAGCATTTT. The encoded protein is CASSQGLAGQPQHF.

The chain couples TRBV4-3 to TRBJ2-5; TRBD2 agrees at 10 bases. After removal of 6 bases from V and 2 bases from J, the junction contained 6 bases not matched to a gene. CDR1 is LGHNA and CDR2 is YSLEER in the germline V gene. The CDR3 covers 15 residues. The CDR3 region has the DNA TGCGCCAGCAGTCGCGGGACTAGCGAACAAGAGACCCAGTACTTC. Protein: CASSRGTSEQETQYF.

CDR3 loop: CASSPGDRQWPEAFF. The CDR3 nucleotides are TGCGCCAGCAGCCCGGGGGACAGACAATGGCCTGAAGCTTTCTTT. The chain has TRBV5-1 and TRBJ1-1; 7 nucleotides align to TRBD1. The CDR3 has 15 residues. CDR1 and CDR2 (germline): SGHRS, YFSETQ. After removal of 4 bases from V and 6 bases from J, the junction contained 12 bases not matched to a gene.

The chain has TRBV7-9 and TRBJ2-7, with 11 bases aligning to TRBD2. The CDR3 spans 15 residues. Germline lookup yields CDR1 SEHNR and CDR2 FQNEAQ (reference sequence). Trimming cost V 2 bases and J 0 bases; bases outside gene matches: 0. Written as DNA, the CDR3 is TGTGCCAGCAGCTTAACTAGCGGGAGCTCCTACGAGCAGTACTTC. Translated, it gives CASSLTSGSSYEQYF.

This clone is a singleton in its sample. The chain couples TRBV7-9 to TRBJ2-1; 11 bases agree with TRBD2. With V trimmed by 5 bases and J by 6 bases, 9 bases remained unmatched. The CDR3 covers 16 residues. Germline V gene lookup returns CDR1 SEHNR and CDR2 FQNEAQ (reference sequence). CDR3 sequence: CASSRTTSGSGNEQFF. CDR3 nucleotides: TGTGCCAGCAGCCGTACTACTAGCGGGAGTGGCAATGAGCAGTTCTTC. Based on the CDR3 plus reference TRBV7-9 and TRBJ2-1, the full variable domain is DTGVSQNPRHKITKRGQNVTFRCDPISEHNRLYWYRQTLGQGPEFLTYFQNEAQLEKSRLLSDRFSAERPKGSFSTLEIQRTEQGDSAMYLCASSRTTSGSGNEQFFGPGTRLTVL.

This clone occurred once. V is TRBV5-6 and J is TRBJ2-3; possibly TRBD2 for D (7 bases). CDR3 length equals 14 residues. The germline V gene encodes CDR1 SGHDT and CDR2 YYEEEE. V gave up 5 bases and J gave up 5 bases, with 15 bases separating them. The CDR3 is CASRGGAGKDTQYF. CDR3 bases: TGTGCCAGCAGGGGGGGGGCAGGGAAAGATACGCAGTATTTT.

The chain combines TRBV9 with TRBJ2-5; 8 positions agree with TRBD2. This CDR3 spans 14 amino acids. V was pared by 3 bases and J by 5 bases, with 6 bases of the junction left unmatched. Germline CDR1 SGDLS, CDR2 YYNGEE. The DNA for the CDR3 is TGTGCCAGCAGCGCCCGGACTAGCCCGGAGACCCAGTACTTC. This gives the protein CASSARTSPETQYF.

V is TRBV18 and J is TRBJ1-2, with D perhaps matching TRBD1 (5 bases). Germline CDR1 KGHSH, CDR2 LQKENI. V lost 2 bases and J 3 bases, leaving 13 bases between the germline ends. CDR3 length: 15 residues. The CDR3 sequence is CASSPSGDSHYGYTF. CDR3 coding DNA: TGTGCCAGCTCACCATCGGGGGACTCGCACTATGGCTACACCTTC. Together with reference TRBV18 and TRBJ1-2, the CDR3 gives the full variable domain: NAGVMQNPRHLVRRRGQEARLRCSPMKGHSHVYWYRQLPEEGLKFMVYLQKENIIDESGMPKERFSAEFPKEGPSILRIQQVVRGDSAAYFCASSPSGDSHYGYTFGSGTRLTVV.